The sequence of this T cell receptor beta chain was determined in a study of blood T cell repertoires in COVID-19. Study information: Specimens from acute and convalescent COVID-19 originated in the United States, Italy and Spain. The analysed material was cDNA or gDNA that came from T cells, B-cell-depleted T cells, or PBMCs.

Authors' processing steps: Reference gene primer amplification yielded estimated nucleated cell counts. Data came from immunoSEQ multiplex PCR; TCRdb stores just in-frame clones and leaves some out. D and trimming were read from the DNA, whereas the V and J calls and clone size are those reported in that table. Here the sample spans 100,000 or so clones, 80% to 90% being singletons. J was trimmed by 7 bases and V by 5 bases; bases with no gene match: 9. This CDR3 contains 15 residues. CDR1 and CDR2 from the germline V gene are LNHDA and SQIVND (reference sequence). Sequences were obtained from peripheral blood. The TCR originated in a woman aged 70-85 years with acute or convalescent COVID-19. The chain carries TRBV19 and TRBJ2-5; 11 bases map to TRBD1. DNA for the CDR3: TGTGCCAGTAGTTCGGGGACAGGGGGATCAGGGACCCAGTACTTC. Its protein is CASSSGTGGSGTQYF.